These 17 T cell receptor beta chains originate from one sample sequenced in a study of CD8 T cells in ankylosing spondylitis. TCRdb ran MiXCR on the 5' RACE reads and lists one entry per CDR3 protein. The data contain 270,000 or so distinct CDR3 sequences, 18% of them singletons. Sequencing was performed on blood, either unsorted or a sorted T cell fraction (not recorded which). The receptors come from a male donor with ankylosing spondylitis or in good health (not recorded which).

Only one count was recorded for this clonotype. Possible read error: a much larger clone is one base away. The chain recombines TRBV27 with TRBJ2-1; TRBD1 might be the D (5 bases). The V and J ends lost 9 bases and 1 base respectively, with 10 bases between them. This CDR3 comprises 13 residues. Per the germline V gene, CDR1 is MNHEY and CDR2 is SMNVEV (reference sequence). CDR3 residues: CARSSGSYNEQFF. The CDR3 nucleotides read TGTGCCAGAAGCTCAGGGTCCTACAATGAGCAGTTCTTC.

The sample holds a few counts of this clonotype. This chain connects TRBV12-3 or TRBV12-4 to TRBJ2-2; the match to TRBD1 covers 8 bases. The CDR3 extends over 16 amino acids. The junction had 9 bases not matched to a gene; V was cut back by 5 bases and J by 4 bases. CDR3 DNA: TGTGCCAGCAGTAATCCGACAGGGGTGCCCACCGGGGAGCTGTTTTTT. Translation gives CASSNPTGVPTGELFF.

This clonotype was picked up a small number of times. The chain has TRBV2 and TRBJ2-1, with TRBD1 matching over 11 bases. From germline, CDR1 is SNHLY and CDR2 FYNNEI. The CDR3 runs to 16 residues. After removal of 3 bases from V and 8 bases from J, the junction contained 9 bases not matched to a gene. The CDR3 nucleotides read TGTGCCAGCAGTGATGTTCCGGGACAGGGGGGGTATGAGCAGTTCTTC. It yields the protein CASSDVPGQGGYEQFF.

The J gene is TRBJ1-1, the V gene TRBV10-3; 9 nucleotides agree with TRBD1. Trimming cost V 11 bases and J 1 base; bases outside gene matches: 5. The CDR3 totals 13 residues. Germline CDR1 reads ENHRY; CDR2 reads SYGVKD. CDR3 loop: CAAGQGQNTEAFF. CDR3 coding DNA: TGTGCCGCGGGACAGGGCCAGAACACTGAAGCTTTCTTT.

The CDR3 loop is CASSLVGGNNEQYF. In nucleotides, the CDR3 is TGTGCCAGCAGTTTAGTGGGAGGCAACAACGAGCAGTACTTC. The chain is built from TRBV12-3 or TRBV12-4 and TRBJ2-7; TRBD2 might be the D (6 bases). The V and J ends lost 1 base and 5 bases respectively, with 12 bases between them. The CDR3 loop spans 14 amino acids.

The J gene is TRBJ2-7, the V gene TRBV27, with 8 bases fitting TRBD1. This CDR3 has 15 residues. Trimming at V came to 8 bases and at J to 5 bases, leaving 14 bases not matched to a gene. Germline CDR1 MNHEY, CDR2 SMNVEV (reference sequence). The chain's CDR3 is CASHWATGGTHEQYF. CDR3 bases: TGTGCCAGCCACTGGGCCACAGGGGGTACCCACGAGCAGTACTTC.

DNA for the CDR3: TGCAGCGTTGAAACCGGGCTAGCAACAGATACGCAGTATTTT. Protein product: CSVETGLATDTQYF. V gene TRBV29-1 combines with J gene TRBJ2-3, with a tentative D call TRBD2 (5 bases). The germline V and J ends were trimmed by 2 bases and 3 bases, with 12 bases remaining between them. Per germline, CDR1 SQVTM and CDR2 ANQGSEA. CDR3 size: 14 residues.

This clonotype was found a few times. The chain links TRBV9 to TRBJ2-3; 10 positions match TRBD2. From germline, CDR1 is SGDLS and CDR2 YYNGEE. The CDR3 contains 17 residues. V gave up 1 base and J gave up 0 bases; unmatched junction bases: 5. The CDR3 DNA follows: TGTGCCAGCAGCGTAAGCCCAGCGGGAGGGAGCACAGATACGCAGTATTTT. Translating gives CASSVSPAGGSTDTQYF.

The chain's CDR3 is CASSEHAELATNTGELFF. The CDR3 bases are TGTGCCAGCAGTGAACATGCAGAATTAGCGACGAACACCGGGGAGCTGTTTTTT. V is TRBV6-1 and J is TRBJ2-2, with a tentative D call TRBD2 (5 bases). The germline V and J ends were trimmed by 2 bases and 0 bases, with 16 bases remaining between them. The CDR3 runs to 18 residues. Germline V gene sequence: CDR1 MNHNS, CDR2 SASEGT.

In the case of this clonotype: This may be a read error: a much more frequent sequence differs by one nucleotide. The CDR3 DNA reads TGTGCCAGCAGCCTGAGCGGATTCTCCTACAAGCAGTACTTC. The encoded protein is CASSLSGFSYKQYF. This rearrangement joins TRBV9 to TRBJ2-7; D possibly corresponds to TRBD2 (5 bases). Germline V gene lookup returns CDR1 SGDLS and CDR2 YYNGEE. The CDR3 totals 14 residues.

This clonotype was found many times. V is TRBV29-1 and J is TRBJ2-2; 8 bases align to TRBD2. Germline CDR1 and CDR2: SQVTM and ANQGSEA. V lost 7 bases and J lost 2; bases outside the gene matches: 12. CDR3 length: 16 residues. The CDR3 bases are TGCAGCGCCGAGGTATCCGGGACTAGAAACACCGGGGAGCTGTTTTTT. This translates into CSAEVSGTRNTGELFF.

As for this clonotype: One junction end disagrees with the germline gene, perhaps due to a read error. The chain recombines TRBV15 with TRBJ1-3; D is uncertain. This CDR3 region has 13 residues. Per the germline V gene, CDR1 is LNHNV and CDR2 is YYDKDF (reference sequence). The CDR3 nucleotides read TGTGCCACCAGCAGAGATTCTGAAAACACCATATATTTT. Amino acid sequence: CATSRDSENTIYF.

CDR3 amino acids: CASSQGWDRRLYGYTF. The CDR3 DNA reads TGTGCCAGCAGCCAAGGTTGGGACAGGAGGTTGTATGGCTACACCTTC. The chain combines TRBV3-1 with TRBJ1-2, with 8 bases lining up with TRBD1. The CDR3 has 16 amino acids. The germline V gene encodes CDR1 LGHDT and CDR2 YNNKEL (reference sequence). The V segment lost 1 base and the J segment 5 bases; nucleotides outside the gene matches: 9.

CDR3 region: CASSGATDTQYF. The CDR3 DNA reads as TGTGCCAGCAGCGGGGCTACAGATACGCAGTATTTT. The chain recombines TRBV9 with TRBJ2-3; D unclear. The CDR3 extends over 12 amino acids. Germline CDR1 SGDLS, CDR2 YYNGEE. The ends were cut back, 3 bases at V and 3 bases at J, with 5 bases in the middle.

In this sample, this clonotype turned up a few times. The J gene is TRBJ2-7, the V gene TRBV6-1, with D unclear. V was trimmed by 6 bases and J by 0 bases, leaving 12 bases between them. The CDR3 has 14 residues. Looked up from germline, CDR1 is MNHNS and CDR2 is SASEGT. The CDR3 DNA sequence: TGTGCCAGCAGCCCGAGTTGGGGCTCCTACGAGCAGTACTTC. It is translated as CASSPSWGSYEQYF.

The CDR3 DNA sequence: TGTGCCAGCAGCGAGGGGGGACAGGGGGCCTACGAGCAGTACTTC. This gives the protein CASSEGGQGAYEQYF. This chain uses TRBV9 with TRBJ2-7; 11 bases fit TRBD1. Trimming cost V 3 bases and J 2 bases; bases outside gene matches: 4. CDR3 length equals 15 residues. The germline V gene has CDR1 SGDLS and CDR2 YYNGEE.

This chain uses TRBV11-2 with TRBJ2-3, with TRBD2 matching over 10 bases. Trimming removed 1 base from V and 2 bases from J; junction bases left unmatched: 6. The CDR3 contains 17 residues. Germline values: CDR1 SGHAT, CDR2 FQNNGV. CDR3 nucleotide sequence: TGTGCCAGCAGCTTAGTCCTAGCGGGAGTAAACACAGATACGCAGTATTTT. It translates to CASSLVLAGVNTDTQYF.